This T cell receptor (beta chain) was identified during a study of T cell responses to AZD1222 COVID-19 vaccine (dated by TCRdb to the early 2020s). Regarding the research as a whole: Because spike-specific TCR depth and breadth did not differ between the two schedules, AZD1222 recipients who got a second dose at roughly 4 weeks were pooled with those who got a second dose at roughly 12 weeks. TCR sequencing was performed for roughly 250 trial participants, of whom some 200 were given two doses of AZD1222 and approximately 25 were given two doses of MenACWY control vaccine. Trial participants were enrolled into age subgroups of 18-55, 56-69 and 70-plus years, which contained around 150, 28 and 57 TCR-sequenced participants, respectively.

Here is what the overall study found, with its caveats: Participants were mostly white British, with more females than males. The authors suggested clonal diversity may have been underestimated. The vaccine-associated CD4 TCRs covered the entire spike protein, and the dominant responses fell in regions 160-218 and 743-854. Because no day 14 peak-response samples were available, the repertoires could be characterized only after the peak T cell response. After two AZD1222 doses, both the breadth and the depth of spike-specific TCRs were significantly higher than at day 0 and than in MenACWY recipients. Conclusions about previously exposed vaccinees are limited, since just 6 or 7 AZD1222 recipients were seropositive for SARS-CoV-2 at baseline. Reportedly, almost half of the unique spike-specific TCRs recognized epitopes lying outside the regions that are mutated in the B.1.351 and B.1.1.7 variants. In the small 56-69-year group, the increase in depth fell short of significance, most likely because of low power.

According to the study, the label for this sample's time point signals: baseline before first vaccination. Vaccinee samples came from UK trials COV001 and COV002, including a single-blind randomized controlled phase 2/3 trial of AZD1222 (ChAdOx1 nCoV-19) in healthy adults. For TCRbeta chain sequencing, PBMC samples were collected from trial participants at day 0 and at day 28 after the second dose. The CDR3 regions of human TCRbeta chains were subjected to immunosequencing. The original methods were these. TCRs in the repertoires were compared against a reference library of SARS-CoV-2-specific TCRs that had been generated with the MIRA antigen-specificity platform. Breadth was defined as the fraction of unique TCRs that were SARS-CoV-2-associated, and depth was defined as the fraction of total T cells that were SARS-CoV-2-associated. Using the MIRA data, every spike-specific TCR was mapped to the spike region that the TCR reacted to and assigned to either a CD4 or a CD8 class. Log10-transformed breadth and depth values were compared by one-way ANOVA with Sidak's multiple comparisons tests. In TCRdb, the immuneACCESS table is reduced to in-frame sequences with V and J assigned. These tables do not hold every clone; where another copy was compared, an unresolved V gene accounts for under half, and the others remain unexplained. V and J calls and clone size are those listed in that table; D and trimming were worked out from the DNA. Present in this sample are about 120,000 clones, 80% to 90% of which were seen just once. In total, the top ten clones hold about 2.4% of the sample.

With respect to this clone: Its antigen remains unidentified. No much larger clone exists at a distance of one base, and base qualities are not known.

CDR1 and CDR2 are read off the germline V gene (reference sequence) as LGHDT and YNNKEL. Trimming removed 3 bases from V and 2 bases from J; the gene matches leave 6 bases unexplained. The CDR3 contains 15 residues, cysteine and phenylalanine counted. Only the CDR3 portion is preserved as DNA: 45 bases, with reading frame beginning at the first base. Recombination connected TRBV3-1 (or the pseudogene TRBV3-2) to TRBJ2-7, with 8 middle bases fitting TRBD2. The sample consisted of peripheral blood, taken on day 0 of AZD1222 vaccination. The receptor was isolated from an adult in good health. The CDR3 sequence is CASSHTTSATYEQYF. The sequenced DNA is TGTGCCAGCAGCCACACGACTAGCGCAACCTACGAGCAGTACTTC.